The T cell receptor beta chain described here comes from a study of human T cells and chemical hapten exposure. As to time point: patch test 2, 6 weeks after DPC sensitization. Treatment in this sample: therapeutic diphenylcyclopropenone sensitization with weekly scalp DPC. In TCRdb, the RACE reads were re-called with MiXCR into one record per CDR3 protein. The table shows about 40,000 distinct CDR3 sequences, with about 3.5% occurring only once. In this sample, this clonotype turned up a few times. V gave up 6 bases and J gave up 2 bases; unmatched junction bases: 6. Germline lookup yields CDR1 DFQATT and CDR2 SNEGSKA (reference sequence). The CDR3 consists of 13 residues.

This specimen consisted of whole blood, obtained in connection with sensitization to the hapten diphenylcyclopropenone (DPC). The sequence derives from a man aged 40-55 years with alopecia areata. Some clones in this sample may be carry-over from other donors' samples. This chain connects TRBV20-1 to TRBJ1-1, with 7 bases fitting TRBD1. The CDR3 DNA follows: TGCAGTGCACCGGGACAGACAAACACTGAAGCTTTCTTT. Protein: CSAPGQTNTEAFF.